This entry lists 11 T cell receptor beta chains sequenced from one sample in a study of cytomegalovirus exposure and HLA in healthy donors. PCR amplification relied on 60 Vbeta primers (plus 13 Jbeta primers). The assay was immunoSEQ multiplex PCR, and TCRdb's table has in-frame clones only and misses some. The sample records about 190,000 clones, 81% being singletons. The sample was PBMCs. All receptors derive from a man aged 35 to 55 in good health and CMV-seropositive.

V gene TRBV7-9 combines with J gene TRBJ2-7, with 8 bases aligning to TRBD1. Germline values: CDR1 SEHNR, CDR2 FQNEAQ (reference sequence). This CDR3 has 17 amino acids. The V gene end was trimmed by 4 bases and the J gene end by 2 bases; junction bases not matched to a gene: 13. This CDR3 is CASSSPGQGQAPYEQYF. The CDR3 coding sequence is TGTGCCAGCAGCTCCCCCGGACAGGGTCAAGCTCCCTACGAGCAGTACTTC.

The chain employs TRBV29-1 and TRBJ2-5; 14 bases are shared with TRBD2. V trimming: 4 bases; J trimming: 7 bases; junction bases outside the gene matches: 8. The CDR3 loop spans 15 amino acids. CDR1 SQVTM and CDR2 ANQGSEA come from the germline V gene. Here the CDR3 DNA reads TGCAGCGTTGGGACTAGCGGGAGGAATATAGCGACCCAGTACTTC. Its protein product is CSVGTSGRNIATQYF.

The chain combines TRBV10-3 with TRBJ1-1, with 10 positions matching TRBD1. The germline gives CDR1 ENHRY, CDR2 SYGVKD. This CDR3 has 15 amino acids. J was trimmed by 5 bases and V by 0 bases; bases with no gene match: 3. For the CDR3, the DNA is TGTGCCATCAGTGAGTCGAGGACAGGGGGAACTGAAGCTTTCTTT. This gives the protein CAISESRTGGTEAFF.

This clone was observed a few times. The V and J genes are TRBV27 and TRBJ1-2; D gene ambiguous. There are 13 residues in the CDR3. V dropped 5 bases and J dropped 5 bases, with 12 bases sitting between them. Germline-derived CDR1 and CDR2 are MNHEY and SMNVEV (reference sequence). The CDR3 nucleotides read TGTGCCAGCAGTAGAAGGAGGGAGTATGGCTACACCTTC. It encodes CASSRRREYGYTF.

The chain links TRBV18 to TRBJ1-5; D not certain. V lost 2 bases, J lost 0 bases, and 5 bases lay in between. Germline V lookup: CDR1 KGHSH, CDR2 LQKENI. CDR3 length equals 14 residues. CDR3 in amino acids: CASSPVYSNQPQHF. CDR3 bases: TGTGCCAGCTCACCAGTATATAGCAATCAGCCCCAGCATTTT.

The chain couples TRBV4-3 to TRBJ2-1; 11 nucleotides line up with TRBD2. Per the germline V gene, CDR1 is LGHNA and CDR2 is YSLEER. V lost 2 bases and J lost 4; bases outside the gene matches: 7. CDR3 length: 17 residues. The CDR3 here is CASSQTGLAGYYNEQFF. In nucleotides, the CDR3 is TGCGCCAGCAGCCAAACCGGACTAGCGGGTTATTACAATGAGCAGTTCTTC.

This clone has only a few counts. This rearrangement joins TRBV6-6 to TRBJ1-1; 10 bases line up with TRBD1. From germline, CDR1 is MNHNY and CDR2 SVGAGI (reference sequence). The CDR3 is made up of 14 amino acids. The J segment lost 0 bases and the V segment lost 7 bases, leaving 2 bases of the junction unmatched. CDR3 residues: CASMDRGLNTEAFF. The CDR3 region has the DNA TGTGCCAGCATGGACAGGGGGTTGAACACTGAAGCTTTCTTT.

CDR3: CASRGLGNEQFF. DNA for the CDR3: TGTGCCAGCAGAGGACTCGGCAATGAGCAGTTCTTC. The gene calls are TRBV6-1 and TRBJ2-1; D possibly corresponds to TRBD2 (5 bases). Germline V CDR1 and CDR2: MNHNS, SASEGT. Trimming removed 6 bases from V and 6 bases from J, with 9 bases in between. The CDR3 contains 12 residues.

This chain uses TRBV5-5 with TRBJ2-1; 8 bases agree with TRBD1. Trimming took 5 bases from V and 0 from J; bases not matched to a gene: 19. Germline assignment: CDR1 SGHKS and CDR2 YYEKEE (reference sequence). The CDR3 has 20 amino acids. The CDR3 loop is CASSFRDRRLSTSSYNEQFF. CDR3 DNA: TGTGCCAGCAGTTTCCGGGACAGGAGGCTGTCTACGAGCTCCTACAATGAGCAGTTCTTC.

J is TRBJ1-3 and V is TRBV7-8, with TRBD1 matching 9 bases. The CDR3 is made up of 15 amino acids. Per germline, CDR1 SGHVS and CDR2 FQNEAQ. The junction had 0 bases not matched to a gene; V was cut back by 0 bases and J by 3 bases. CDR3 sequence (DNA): TGTGCCAGCAGCTTAGCGGACAGGGGTGGAAACACCATATATTTT. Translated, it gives CASSLADRGGNTIYF. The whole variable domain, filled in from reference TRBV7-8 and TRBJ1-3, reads GAGVSQSPRYKVAKRGQDVALRCDPISGHVSLFWYQQALGQGPEFLTYFQNEAQLDKSGLPSDRFFAERPEGSVSTLKIQRTQQEDSAVYLCASSLADRGGNTIYFGEGSWLTVV.

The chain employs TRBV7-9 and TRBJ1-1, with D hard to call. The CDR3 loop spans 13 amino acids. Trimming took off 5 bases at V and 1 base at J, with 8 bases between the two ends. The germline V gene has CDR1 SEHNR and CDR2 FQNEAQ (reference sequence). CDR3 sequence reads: CASSPEANTEAFF. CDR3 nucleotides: TGTGCCAGCAGCCCTGAGGCGAACACTGAAGCTTTCTTT.